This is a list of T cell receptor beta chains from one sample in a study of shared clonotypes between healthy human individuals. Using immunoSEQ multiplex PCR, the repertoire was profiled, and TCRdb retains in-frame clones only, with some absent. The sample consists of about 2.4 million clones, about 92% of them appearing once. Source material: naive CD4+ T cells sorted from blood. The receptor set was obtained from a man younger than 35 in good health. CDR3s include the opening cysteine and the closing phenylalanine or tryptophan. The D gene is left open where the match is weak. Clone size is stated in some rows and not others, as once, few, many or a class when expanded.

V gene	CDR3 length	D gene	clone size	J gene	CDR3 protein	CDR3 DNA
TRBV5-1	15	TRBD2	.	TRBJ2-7	CASSNLAGGNYEQYF	TGCGCCAGCAGCAACCTAGCGGGAGGAAACTACGAGCAGTACTTC
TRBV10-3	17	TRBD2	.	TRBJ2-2	CAISESPAGVRTGELFF	TGTGCCATCAGTGAGTCGCCAGCGGGAGTGCGGACCGGGGAGCTGTTTTTT
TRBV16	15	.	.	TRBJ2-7	CASSQGYRAGYEQYF	TGTGCCAGCAGCCAAGGCTACAGGGCTGGCTACGAGCAGTACTTC
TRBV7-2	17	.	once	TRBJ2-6	CASSLSGGGSGANVLTF	TGTGCCAGCAGCTTATCGGGTGGGGGCTCTGGGGCCAACGTCCTGACTTTC
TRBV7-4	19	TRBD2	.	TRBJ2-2	CASSPPSGRDSSNTGELFF	TGTGCCAGCAGCCCACCCAGTGGGAGGGACTCATCGAACACCGGGGAGCTGTTTTTT
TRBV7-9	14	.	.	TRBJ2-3	CASLEGDLTDTQYF	TGTGCCAGCCTAGAGGGTGATCTCACAGATACGCAGTATTTT
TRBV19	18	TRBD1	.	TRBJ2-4	CASSLMSPGTVAKNIQYF	TGTGCCAGTAGTCTGATGAGTCCCGGGACAGTGGCCAAAAACATTCAGTACTTC
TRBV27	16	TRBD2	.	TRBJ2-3	CASSLGGRARADTQYF	TGTGCCAGCAGTTTAGGCGGGAGGGCCAGGGCAGATACGCAGTATTTT
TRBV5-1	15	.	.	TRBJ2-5	CASSWGRAAQETQYF	TGCGCCAGCAGCTGGGGGAGAGCGGCCCAAGAGACCCAGTACTTC
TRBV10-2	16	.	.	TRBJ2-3	CASSELVAPSTDTQYF	TGCGCCAGCAGTGAGTTGGTAGCGCCTAGCACAGATACGCAGTATTTT
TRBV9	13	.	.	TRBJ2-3	CASSVPGTDTQYF	TGTGCCAGCAGCGTACCGGGTACAGATACGCAGTATTTT
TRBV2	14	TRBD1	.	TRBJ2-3	CASSDDRVVDTQYF	TGTGCCAGCAGTGACGACAGGGTTGTTGATACGCAGTATTTT
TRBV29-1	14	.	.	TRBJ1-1	CSVRALGGGTEAFF	TGCAGCGTTAGGGCCCTGGGGGGGGGCACTGAAGCTTTCTTT
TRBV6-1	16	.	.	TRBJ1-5	CASSEQGLPLGQPQHF	TGTGCCAGCAGTGAACAGGGTCTACCCCTCGGTCAGCCCCAGCATTTT
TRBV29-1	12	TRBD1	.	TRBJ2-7	CSGQGATYEQYF	TGCAGCGGCCAGGGGGCCACCTACGAGCAGTACTTC
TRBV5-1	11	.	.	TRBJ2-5	CASGPPETQYF	TGCGCCAGCGGACCCCCAGAGACCCAGTACTTC
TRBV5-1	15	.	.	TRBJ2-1	CASSLGASLVNEQFF	TGCGCCAGCAGCTTGGGGGCATCATTGGTGAATGAGCAGTTCTTC
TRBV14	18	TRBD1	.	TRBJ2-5	CASSQEGRTGGSRETQYF	TGTGCCAGCAGCCAAGAAGGCCGTACAGGGGGCTCGCGGGAGACCCAGTACTTC
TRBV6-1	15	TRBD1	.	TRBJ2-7	CASSESQGARLQQYF	TGTGCCAGCAGTGAGTCACAGGGGGCACGTTTGCAGCAGTACTTC
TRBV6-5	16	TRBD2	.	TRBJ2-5	CASSYSLAGVGETQYF	TGTGCCAGCAGTTACTCACTAGCGGGAGTAGGAGAGACCCAGTACTTC
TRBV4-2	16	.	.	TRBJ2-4	CASSQGTGPQVGGQYF	TGTGCCAGCAGCCAAGGTACAGGGCCGCAAGTGGGGGGTCAGTACTTC
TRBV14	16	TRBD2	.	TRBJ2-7	CASSQGGTSGGYEQYF	TGTGCCAGCAGCCAAGGGGGAACTAGCGGTGGATACGAGCAGTACTTC
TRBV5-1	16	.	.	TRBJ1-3	CASSLEGQGAGNTIYF	TGCGCCAGCAGCTTGGAGGGACAAGGGGCTGGAAACACCATATATTTT
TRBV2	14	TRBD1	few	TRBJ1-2	CASSEAGTGNGYTF	TGTGCCAGCAGTGAAGCTGGGACAGGGAATGGCTACACCTTC
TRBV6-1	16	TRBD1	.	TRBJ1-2	CASSEVLRQGDYGYTF	TGTGCCAGCAGTGAAGTGTTAAGGCAGGGGGACTATGGCTACACCTTC
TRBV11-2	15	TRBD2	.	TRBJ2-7	CASSLMLAGTYEQYF	TGTGCCAGCAGCTTAATGCTAGCGGGTACCTACGAGCAGTACTTC
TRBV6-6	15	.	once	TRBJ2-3	CASTIRGTSTDTQYF	TGTGCCAGCACCATACGGGGCACTAGCACAGATACGCAGTATTTT
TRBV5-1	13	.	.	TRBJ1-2	CASSFGTSEGYTF	TGCGCCAGCAGCTTCGGGACATCGGAGGGCTACACCTTC
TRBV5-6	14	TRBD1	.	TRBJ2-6	CASRSDREERVLTF	TGTGCCAGCAGATCCGACAGGGAAGAACGCGTCCTGACTTTC
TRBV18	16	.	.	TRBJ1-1	CASSALSGVANTEAFF	TGTGCCAGCTCAGCCCTCTCCGGGGTAGCGAACACTGAAGCTTTCTTT
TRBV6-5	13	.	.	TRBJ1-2	CASYSSGLRVYTF	TGTGCCAGCTACAGTTCGGGGTTGAGGGTCTACACCTTC
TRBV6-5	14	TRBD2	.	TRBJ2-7	CASSATGTRNEQYF	TGTGCCAGCAGTGCTACCGGGACTAGGAATGAGCAGTACTTC
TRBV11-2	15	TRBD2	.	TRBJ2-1	CASSRGLAGYNEQFF	TGTGCCAGCAGCCGCGGCCTAGCGGGCTACAATGAGCAGTTCTTC
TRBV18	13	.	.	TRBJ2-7	CASSPRGNYEQYF	TGTGCCAGCTCACCACGGGGAAACTACGAGCAGTACTTC
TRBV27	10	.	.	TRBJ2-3	CAKRTDTQYF	TGTGCCAAAAGAACAGATACGCAGTATTTT
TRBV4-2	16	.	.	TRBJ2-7	CASSQDVSGEAHEQYF	TGTGCCAGCAGCCAAGATGTAAGTGGCGAAGCTCACGAGCAGTACTTC
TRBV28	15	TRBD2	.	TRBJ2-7	CASSLSSGVITEQYF	TGTGCCAGCAGTTTATCTAGCGGGGTAATAACCGAGCAGTACTTC
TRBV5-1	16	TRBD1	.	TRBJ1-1	CASSFHGTGLNTEAFF	TGCGCCAGCAGCTTTCATGGGACAGGACTTAACACTGAAGCTTTCTTT
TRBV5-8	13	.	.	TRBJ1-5	CASSFDSNQPQHF	TGTGCCAGCAGTTTTGATAGCAATCAGCCCCAGCATTTT
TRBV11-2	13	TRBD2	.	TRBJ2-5	CASTPGGTQTHYF	TGTGCCAGCACCCCCGGGGGGACCCAAACCCATTACTTC
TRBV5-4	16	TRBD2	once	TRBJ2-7	CASSSRTSGIPHEQYF	TGTGCCAGCAGCTCACGGACCAGCGGGATCCCCCACGAGCAGTACTTC
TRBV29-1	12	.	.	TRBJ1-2	CSVEKDNYGYTF	TGCAGCGTTGAAAAGGATAACTATGGCTACACCTTC
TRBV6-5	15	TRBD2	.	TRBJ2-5	CASSWTSGGKETQYF	TGTGCCAGCAGTTGGACTAGCGGAGGGAAAGAGACCCAGTACTTC
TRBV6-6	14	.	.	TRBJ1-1	CASIPGMDSTEAFF	TGTGCCAGCATCCCTGGCATGGATTCCACTGAAGCTTTCTTT
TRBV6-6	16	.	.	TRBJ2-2	CASSYLVPPNTGELFF	TGTGCCAGCAGTTACCTTGTCCCGCCGAACACCGGGGAGCTGTTTTTT
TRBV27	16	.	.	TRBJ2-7	CASSQREGPRYGEQYF	TGTGCCAGCAGTCAGCGTGAGGGACCCCGATATGGCGAGCAGTACTTC
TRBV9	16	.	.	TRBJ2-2	CASSVEPHSATGELFF	TGTGCCAGCAGCGTAGAACCCCATTCTGCTACCGGGGAGCTGTTTTTT
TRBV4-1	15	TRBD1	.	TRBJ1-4	CASSQTGQGTEKLFF	TGCGCCAGCAGCCAAACTGGACAGGGTACTGAAAAACTGTTTTTT
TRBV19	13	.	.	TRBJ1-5	CASSMGQEQPQHF	TGTGCCAGTAGTATGGGGCAGGAACAGCCCCAGCATTTT
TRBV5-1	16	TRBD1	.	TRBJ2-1	CASSLDVTGALNEQFF	TGCGCCAGCAGCTTGGATGTGACAGGGGCCCTCAATGAGCAGTTCTTC
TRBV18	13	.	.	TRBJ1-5	CASSGGVLQPQHF	TGTGCCAGCTCTGGGGGGGTTCTTCAGCCCCAGCATTTT
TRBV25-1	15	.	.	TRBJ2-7	CASSGHQAPSSEQYF	TGTGCCAGCAGTGGTCACCAGGCTCCCTCCTCCGAGCAGTACTTC
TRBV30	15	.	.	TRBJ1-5	CAWSVSQGPGQPQHF	TGTGCCTGGAGTGTAAGTCAAGGGCCCGGTCAGCCCCAGCATTTT
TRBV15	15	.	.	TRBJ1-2	CATSRDATGYYGYTF	TGTGCCACCAGCAGAGATGCAACAGGCTACTATGGCTACACCTTC
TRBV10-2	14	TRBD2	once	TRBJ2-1	CASSGTSSINEQFF	TGCGCCAGCAGCGGGACTAGCTCGATTAATGAGCAGTTCTTC
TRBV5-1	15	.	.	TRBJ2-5	CASSLDGGGQETQYF	TGCGCCAGCAGCTTGGATGGAGGGGGACAAGAGACCCAGTACTTC
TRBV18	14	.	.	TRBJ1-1	CASSPSEPNTEAFF	TGTGCCAGCTCACCAAGCGAGCCGAACACTGAAGCTTTCTTT